Listed here are 25 T cell receptor beta chains from one sample, sequenced in a study of blood T cells in healthy people across ages. A sample-barcoded 5' primer and a J-beta primer mix were used in a second PCR of roughly 7 to 12 cycles. TCRdb passed the 5' RACE reads through MiXCR, listing each CDR3 protein once. The sample records hundreds of thousands of distinct CDR3 sequences, approximately 47% being singletons. Sample: blood. Receptors were obtained from a man in his sixties in good health.

In its sample, this clonotype was seen a few times. V gene TRBV28 combines with J gene TRBJ2-5; TRBD2 aligns across 8 bases. J lost 11 bases, V lost 7 bases, and 12 bases had no gene match. This CDR3 contains 13 residues. Germline V gives CDR1 MDHEN, CDR2 SYDVKM. This CDR3 reads CASTHTGGGQQYF. CDR3 nucleotides: TGTGCCAGCACCCACACGGGCGGGGGGCAGCAGTACTTC.

The genes are TRBV14 and TRBJ2-5; D gene ambiguous. Trimming took off 1 base at V and 2 bases at J, with 11 bases between the two ends. The CDR3 has 15 residues. In germline, CDR1 is SGHDN, CDR2 FVKESK. CDR3 amino acids: CASSQVGRTQETQYF. In DNA, the CDR3 is TGTGCCAGCAGCCAAGTAGGCCGCACGCAAGAGACCCAGTACTTC.

The chain carries TRBV7-2 and TRBJ2-5; TRBD2 is a possible D gene (5 bases). This CDR3 region has 15 residues. Germline assignment: CDR1 SGHTA and CDR2 FQGNSA. Between the trimmed V and J ends, which lost 1 base and 11 bases, there was a span of 20 bases. The CDR3 region has the DNA TGTGCCAGCAGCTTAGTGGCAGTGGGAGTCTATGAGCAGTACTTC. Translated, it gives CASSLVAVGVYEQYF.

This clonotype has only a few counts. This rearrangement joins TRBV7-2 to TRBJ2-5; D uncertain. The CDR3 spans 12 residues. Germline V CDR1 and CDR2: SGHTA, FQGNSA. V gave up 4 bases and J gave up 5 bases, with 8 bases separating them. CDR3 sequence: CASSYVWETQYF. In DNA, the CDR3 is TGTGCCAGCAGCTACGTGTGGGAGACCCAGTACTTC.

The chain is built from TRBV3-1 and TRBJ2-7; D is perhaps TRBD2 (6 bases). CDR1 is LGHDT and CDR2 is YNNKEL in the germline V gene (reference sequence). The CDR3 spans 14 residues. V lost 3 bases to trimming and J lost 6 bases, with 15 bases between them. CDR3 protein: CASSHLGGTCEQYF. CDR3 nucleotide sequence: TGTGCCAGCAGCCACCTGGGCGGGACCTGCGAGCAGTACTTC.

A few counts support this clonotype. This rearrangement joins TRBV21-1 to TRBJ2-7; the table assigns TRBD1, which was not confirmed against the DNA. TRBV21-1 is reported as a pseudogene. The CDR3 is 16 residues long. This chain's CDR3 is CASSNPQDREGYEQYF. CDR3 nucleotide sequence: TGTGCCAGCAGCAACCCCCAGGACAGGGAGGGGTACGAGCAGTACTTC.

The rearrangement joins TRBV5-1 to TRBJ2-6; the D is unclear. V was cut by 2 bases and J by 2 bases, with 8 bases left in between. Germline values: CDR1 SGHRS, CDR2 YFSETQ. The CDR3 spans 15 residues. Here the CDR3 reads CASSFVQAGANVLTF. CDR3 sequence (DNA): TGCGCCAGCAGCTTTGTCCAGGCTGGGGCCAACGTCCTGACTTTC.

This clonotype has ten or more counts. The rearrangement joins TRBV30 to TRBJ2-7; a possible D gene is TRBD1 (6 bases). The CDR3 length is 13 residues. The V end was cut by 1 base, the J end by 6 bases, with 13 bases between. Per the germline V gene, CDR1 is GTSNPN and CDR2 is SVGIG (reference sequence). CDR3 residues: CAWSDHRAAEQYF. CDR3 bases: TGTGCCTGGAGTGACCACAGGGCAGCCGAGCAGTACTTC.

V and J are TRBV12-3 or TRBV12-4 and TRBJ2-5; 11 nucleotides line up with TRBD2. Gene TRBJ2-7 matches the end of the DNA better, so the J call may be wrong. There are 20 residues in the CDR3. This CDR3 reads CASSLSPGLAGGAGRYEQYF. The CDR3, as DNA: TGTGCCAGCAGTTTAAGCCCGGGGCTAGCGGGAGGCGCGGGGAGATACGAGCAGTACTTC.

The CDR3 is CASSLVATGGTYEQYF. The CDR3 coding sequence is TGCGCCAGCAGCTTGGTGGCGACAGGGGGTACCTACGAGCAGTACTTC. The chain links TRBV5-1 to TRBJ2-7, with 9 bases that match TRBD1. This CDR3 spans 16 amino acids. Germline V gene lookup returns CDR1 SGHRS and CDR2 YFSETQ. The J segment lost 2 bases and the V segment lost 0 bases, leaving 6 bases of the junction unmatched. Combining the CDR3 with reference TRBV5-1 and TRBJ2-7 gives the whole variable domain KAGVTQTPRYLIKTRGQQVTLSCSPISGHRSVSWYQQTPGQGLQFLFEYFSETQRNKGNFPGRFSGRQFSNSRSEMNVSTLELGDSALYLCASSLVATGGTYEQYFGPGTRLTVT.

The rearrangement joins TRBV5-1 to TRBJ2-3, with D possibly matching TRBD1 (6 bases). The CDR3 spans 16 residues. Trimming pared 0 bases from V and 4 bases from J, leaving 15 bases between. The germline CDR1 and CDR2 sequences are SGHRS and YFSETQ. CDR3 sequence (DNA): TGCGCCAGCAGCTTGGATTCCCAGGGGAGAGCAGATACGCAGTATTTT. Protein product: CASSLDSQGRADTQYF.

The chain uses TRBV20-1 and TRBJ2-7; D might be TRBD2 (5 bases). The germline gives CDR1 DFQATT, CDR2 SNEGSKA (reference sequence). This CDR3 contains 12 residues. With 7 bases removed from V and 2 bases from J, the gap between germline ends came to 12 bases. CDR3 coding DNA: TGCAGTGTAAGCGGAGGTCCCTACGAGCAGTACTTC. Protein sequence: CSVSGGPYEQYF.

The chain has TRBV5-1 and TRBJ2-1, with D perhaps matching TRBD2 (6 bases). The CDR3 runs 15 residues. Trimming left V 0 bases short and J 6 bases short, with 13 bases between. The germline V gene has CDR1 SGHRS and CDR2 YFSETQ. CDR3 coding DNA: TGCGCCAGCAGCTTGGGTGGACTAATGGGCAATGAGCAGTTCTTC. Residues: CASSLGGLMGNEQFF.

Worth noting for this clonotype: Just one base apart from a much larger clone, this may be a read error. The chain links TRBV7-2 to TRBJ2-5; D remains unclear. This CDR3 contains 12 residues. Trimming removed 8 bases at V and 13 bases at J, with 20 bases between. CDR1 is SGHTA, CDR2 FQGNSA, per germline. CDR3 region: CASSPELPLLYF. DNA for the CDR3: TGTGCCAGCTCCCCGGAGCTGCCCCTCCTGTACTTC.

The genes are TRBV28 and TRBJ2-1; D is perhaps TRBD2 (5 bases). Germline loops: CDR1 MDHEN, CDR2 SYDVKM. Deletions cut 5 bases from V and 2 bases from J, with 10 bases between. This CDR3 has 14 residues. The CDR3 coding sequence is TGTGCCAGCAGTCAGGCCGGGGCCTACAATGAGCAGTTCTTC. Its translation is CASSQAGAYNEQFF.

The V and J genes are TRBV12-3 or TRBV12-4 and TRBJ1-2, with TRBD1 matching 9 bases. V trimming: 5 bases; J trimming: 0 bases; junction bases outside the gene matches: 7. CDR3 length: 16 amino acids. Here the CDR3 reads CASSPPGQGTNYGYTF. Written as DNA, the CDR3 is TGTGCCAGCAGTCCCCCGGGACAGGGTACTAACTATGGCTACACCTTC.

The V and J genes are TRBV12-3 or TRBV12-4 and TRBJ2-1, with D maybe TRBD2 (6 bases). V dropped 7 bases and J dropped 8 bases, with 12 bases sitting between them. The CDR3 extends over 12 amino acids. The CDR3 sequence: CASTLGGDEQFF. For the CDR3, the DNA is TGTGCCAGCACCCTAGGAGGGGATGAGCAGTTCTTC.

This clonotype was found many times. The rearrangement links TRBV30 to TRBJ2-1, with 13 bases matching TRBD2. CDR1 and CDR2 from the germline V gene are GTSNPN and SVGIG (reference sequence). The J segment lost 9 bases and the V segment lost 1 base, leaving 6 bases of the junction unmatched. The CDR3 is made up of 15 amino acids. The DNA of the CDR3 is TGTGCCTGGAGTGCCTGGACTAGCGGGGGAGTTGAGCAGTTCTTC. It yields the protein CAWSAWTSGGVEQFF.

The rearrangement links TRBV19 to TRBJ2-7, with a possible D match to TRBD1 (6 bases). Trimming took off 0 bases at V and 2 bases at J, with 8 bases between the two ends. This CDR3 has 14 amino acids. Germline loops: CDR1 LNHDA, CDR2 SQIVND (reference sequence). CDR3 in amino acids: CASSIDTGPYEQYF. The DNA for the CDR3 is TGTGCCAGTAGTATAGATACAGGGCCCTACGAGCAGTACTTC.

This chain uses TRBV6-5 with TRBJ2-5; 9 positions match TRBD2. The CDR3 extends over 15 amino acids. Germline V gene lookup returns CDR1 MNHEY and CDR2 SVGAGI. After removal of 6 bases from V and 10 bases from J, the junction contained 15 bases not matched to a gene. Written as DNA, the CDR3 is TGTGCCAGCAGCCCCCCGTCTTTGCGGGGGGGTGGCCAGTACTTC. Translated, it gives CASSPPSLRGGGQYF.

The chain carries TRBV7-2 and TRBJ2-1, with D possibly matching TRBD1 (6 bases). CDR1 SGHTA and CDR2 FQGNSA come from the germline V gene. V lost 5 bases, J lost 13 bases, and 21 bases lay in between. The CDR3 is 14 residues long. Here the CDR3 DNA reads TGTGCCAGCAGCAACCGCAGGGGCGGCGAGACCCAGTTCTTC. Encoded protein: CASSNRRGGETQFF.

The gene calls are TRBV30 and TRBJ2-4; 10 nucleotides match TRBD2. The end of the DNA fits TRBJ2-7 better, so the J call may be wrong. Germline values: CDR1 GTSNPN, CDR2 SVGIG (reference sequence). The CDR3 runs 13 residues. CDR3 loop: CAWRASGSYEQYF. Here the CDR3 DNA reads TGTGCCTGGCGGGCTAGCGGGAGCTACGAGCAGTACTTC.

This clonotype was picked up many times. The chain links TRBV20-1 to TRBJ2-3, with D perhaps TRBD2 (7 bases). Per germline, CDR1 DFQATT and CDR2 SNEGSKA (reference sequence). V lost 6 bases and J lost 3, with 16 bases in between. The CDR3 runs to 14 residues. CDR3 residues: CSAEGGGGTDTQYF. The CDR3 region has the DNA TGCAGTGCGGAGGGAGGGGGGGGGACAGATACGCAGTATTTT.

In this sample, this clonotype turned up once. The V gene is TRBV12-3 or TRBV12-4, the J gene TRBJ2-7, with 8 bases lining up with TRBD2. The J call is doubtful: the DNA matches TRBJ2-5 better. The CDR3 extends over 16 amino acids. The CDR3 bases are TGTGCCAGCAGCCCAGGACTAGCCCGAGGGGCAGAGACCCAGTACTTC. Translation gives CASSPGLARGAETQYF.

This chain connects TRBV6-6 to TRBJ1-4; 8 bases agree with TRBD1. The germline V gene encodes CDR1 MNHNY and CDR2 SVGAGI (reference sequence). Trimming took 6 bases from V and 4 from J; bases not matched to a gene: 7. The CDR3 consists of 15 residues. CDR3 sequence (DNA): TGTGCCAGCAGCCCGATGACAGGGGTTAATGAAAAACTGTTTTTT. This gives the protein CASSPMTGVNEKLFF.